The TCR beta chain under discussion was sequenced for a study of cytotoxic CD8 clonotypes in ibrutinib-treated CLL. Study-level information: Partial responses totalled 24 and complete responses 2; after median approximately 62 months, 14 remained remitted and around twelve progressed. Response sampling occurred after a median 12 months of treatment (range 6 to 36).

Points from the study as a whole: Public clonotypes (which were uncommon) either contracted or remained stable on treatment. Baseline-level clonality went beyond age-matched healthy donors and moved in step with circulating CD8+ T-cell counts.

V was pared by 6 bases and J by 6 bases, with 10 bases of the junction left unmatched. The CDR3 sequence is 15 residues long. Germline CDR1 reads SEHNR; CDR2 reads FQNEAQ (reference sequence). As to this clone: Its antigen remains unknown.

TCRdb keeps only in-frame clones here, not all; method: immunoSEQ multiplex PCR. Of approximately 280,000 clones in the sample, 60% to 80% were seen once. The sequence came from a human donor with chronic lymphocytic leukemia. This specimen was PBMCs, taken at disease progression, from a patient treated with ibrutinib. J is TRBJ2-1 and V is TRBV7-9; 8 positions agree with TRBD2. CDR3 sequence (DNA): TGTGCCAGCAGGGCTGGCGGGGGGCCGACCAATGAGCAGTTCTTC. It translates to CASRAGGGPTNEQFF.